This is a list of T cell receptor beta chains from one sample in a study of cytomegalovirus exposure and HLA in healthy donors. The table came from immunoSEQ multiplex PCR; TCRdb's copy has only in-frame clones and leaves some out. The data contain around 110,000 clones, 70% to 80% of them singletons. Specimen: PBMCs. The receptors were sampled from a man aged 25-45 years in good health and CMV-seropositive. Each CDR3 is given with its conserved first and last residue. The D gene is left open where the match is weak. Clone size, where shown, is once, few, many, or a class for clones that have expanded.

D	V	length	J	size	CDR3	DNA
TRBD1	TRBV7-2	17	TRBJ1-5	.	CASSLWGTGGTDQPQHF	TGTGCCAGCAGCTTATGGGGAACAGGGGGAACCGATCAGCCCCAGCATTTT
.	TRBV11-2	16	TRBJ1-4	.	CASSSPGPLMNEKLFF	TGTGCCAGCAGCTCCCCAGGGCCCCTTATGAATGAAAAACTGTTTTTT
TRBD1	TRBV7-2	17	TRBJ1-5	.	CASSLVLGQASNQPQHF	TGTGCCAGCAGCTTAGTCTTAGGACAGGCCAGCAATCAGCCCCAGCATTTT
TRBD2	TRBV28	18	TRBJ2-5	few	CASGFLLKRGGAQETQYF	TGTGCCAGCGGATTCCTCCTAAAGCGGGGGGGAGCCCAAGAGACCCAGTACTTC
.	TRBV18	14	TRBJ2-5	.	CASSRQYLQETQYF	TGTGCCAGCTCACGACAGTACCTGCAAGAGACCCAGTACTTC
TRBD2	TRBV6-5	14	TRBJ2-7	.	CASRTSGRSYEQYF	TGTGCCAGTAGGACTAGCGGAAGATCCTACGAGCAGTACTTC
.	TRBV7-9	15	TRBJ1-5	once	CASSAERESNQPQHF	TGTGCCAGCAGCGCCGAGAGAGAGTCTAATCAGCCCCAGCATTTT
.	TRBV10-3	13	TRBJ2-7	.	CAISRDKSYEQYF	TGTGCCATCAGTCGGGACAAGTCCTACGAGCAGTACTTC
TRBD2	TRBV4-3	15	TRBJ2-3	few	CASSQIALAGDTQYF	TGCGCCAGCAGCCAAATAGCACTAGCGGGAGATACGCAGTATTTT
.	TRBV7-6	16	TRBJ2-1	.	CASSLAGASSYNEQFF	TGTGCCAGCAGCTTAGCAGGGGCAAGCTCCTACAATGAGCAGTTCTTC
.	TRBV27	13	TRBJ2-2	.	CASSFLPGGELFF	TGTGCCAGCAGTTTCCTACCTGGCGGGGAGCTGTTTTTT
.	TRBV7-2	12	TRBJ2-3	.	CASSEQTYTQYF	TGTGCCAGCAGCGAACAGACCTATACGCAGTATTTT
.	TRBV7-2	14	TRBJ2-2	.	CASSGGLFTGELFF	TGTGCCAGTAGCGGCGGGCTCTTCACCGGGGAGCTGTTTTTT
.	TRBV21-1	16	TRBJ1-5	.	CASSRSETVNNQPQHF	TGTGCCAGCAGCAGAAGCGAGACAGTGAACAATCAGCCCCAGCATTTT
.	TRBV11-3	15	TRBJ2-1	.	CASRLGHGPYNEQFF	TGTGCCAGCAGACTAGGTCACGGGCCGTACAATGAGCAGTTCTTC
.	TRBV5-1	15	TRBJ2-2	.	CASSWADRDTGELFF	TGCGCCAGCAGCTGGGCGGACAGAGACACCGGGGAGCTGTTTTTT
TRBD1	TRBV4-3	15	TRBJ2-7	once	CASSQRGQGAYEQYF	TGCGCCAGCAGCCAACGGGGACAGGGGGCCTACGAGCAGTACTTC
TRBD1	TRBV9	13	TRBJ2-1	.	CASSETGSGEQFF	TGTGCCAGCAGCGAGACAGGGTCTGGTGAGCAGTTCTTC
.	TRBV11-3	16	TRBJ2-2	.	CASSLGGAANTGELFF	TGTGCCAGCAGCTTAGGCGGGGCGGCGAACACCGGGGAGCTGTTTTTT
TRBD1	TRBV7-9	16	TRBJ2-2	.	CASSPRTGGNTGELFF	TGTGCCAGCAGCCCTCGGACAGGGGGTAACACCGGGGAGCTGTTTTTT
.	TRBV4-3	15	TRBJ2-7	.	CASSREHFNRHEQYF	TGCGCCAGCAGTCGGGAACACTTTAATAGGCACGAGCAGTACTTC
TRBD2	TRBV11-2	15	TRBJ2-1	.	CASSATSGPYNEQFF	TGTGCCAGCAGCGCGACTAGCGGTCCCTACAATGAGCAGTTCTTC
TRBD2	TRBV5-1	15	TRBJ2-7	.	CASSLVVAGAYEQYF	TGCGCCAGCAGCTTGGTTGTAGCGGGGGCCTACGAGCAGTACTTC
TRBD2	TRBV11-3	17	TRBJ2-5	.	CASSPFPLAGGLETQYF	TGTGCCAGCAGCCCCTTCCCCCTAGCGGGGGGCCTAGAGACCCAGTACTTC
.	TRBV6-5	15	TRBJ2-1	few	CASSYSRTVNNEQFF	TGTGCCAGCAGTTACTCGAGGACAGTAAACAATGAGCAGTTCTTC
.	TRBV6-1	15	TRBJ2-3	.	CASLRSGFGTDTQYF	TGTGCCAGCCTTCGCTCAGGATTTGGCACAGATACGCAGTATTTT
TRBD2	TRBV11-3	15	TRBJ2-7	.	CASSAGLAGDHEQYF	TGTGCCAGCAGCGCGGGACTAGCGGGAGACCACGAGCAGTACTTC
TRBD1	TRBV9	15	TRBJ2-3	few	CASSPGTGGRHTQYF	TGTGCCAGCAGCCCCGGGACAGGGGGCAGGCATACGCAGTATTTT
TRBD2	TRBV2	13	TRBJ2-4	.	CASRGGLANIQYF	TGTGCCAGCAGGGGGGGACTAGCAAACATTCAGTACTTC